This TCR beta chain is from a study of shared clonotypes between healthy human individuals. The CDR3 is 13 amino acids. Germline V CDR1 and CDR2: SGHTA, FQGNSA. V was shortened by 4 bases and J by 4 bases, with 10 bases between the two germline ends. The method was immunoSEQ multiplex PCR; TCRdb's version includes in-frame clones alone and lacks a portion of them. The sample carries hundreds of thousands of clones, over 60% recorded once. J is TRBJ1-2 and V is TRBV7-2; D is possibly TRBD1 (5 bases). Sample: PBMCs. The clonotype comes from a woman between 35 and 50 years old in good health. Some clones in this sample may be carry-over from other donors' samples. CDR3 amino acids: CASSSQAPYGYTF. As DNA, the CDR3 is TGTGCCAGCAGCTCACAGGCTCCCTATGGCTACACCTTC.